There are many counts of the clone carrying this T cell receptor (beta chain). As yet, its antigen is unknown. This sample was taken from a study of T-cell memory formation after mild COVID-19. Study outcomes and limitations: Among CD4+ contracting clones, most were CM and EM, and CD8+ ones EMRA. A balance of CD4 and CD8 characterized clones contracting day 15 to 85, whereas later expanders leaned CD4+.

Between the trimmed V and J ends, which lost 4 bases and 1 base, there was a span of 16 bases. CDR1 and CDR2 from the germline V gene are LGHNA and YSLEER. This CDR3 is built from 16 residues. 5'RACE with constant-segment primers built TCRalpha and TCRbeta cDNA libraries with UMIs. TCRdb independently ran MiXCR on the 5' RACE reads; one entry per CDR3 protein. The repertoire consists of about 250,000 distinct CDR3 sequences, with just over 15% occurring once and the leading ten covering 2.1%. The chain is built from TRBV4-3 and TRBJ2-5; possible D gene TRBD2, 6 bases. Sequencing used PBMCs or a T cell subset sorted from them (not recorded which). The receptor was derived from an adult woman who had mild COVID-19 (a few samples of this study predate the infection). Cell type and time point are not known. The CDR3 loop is CASSPGTPGLQETQYF. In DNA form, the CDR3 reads TGCGCCAGCAGCCCCGGGACTCCCGGCCTCCAAGAGACCCAGTACTTC.